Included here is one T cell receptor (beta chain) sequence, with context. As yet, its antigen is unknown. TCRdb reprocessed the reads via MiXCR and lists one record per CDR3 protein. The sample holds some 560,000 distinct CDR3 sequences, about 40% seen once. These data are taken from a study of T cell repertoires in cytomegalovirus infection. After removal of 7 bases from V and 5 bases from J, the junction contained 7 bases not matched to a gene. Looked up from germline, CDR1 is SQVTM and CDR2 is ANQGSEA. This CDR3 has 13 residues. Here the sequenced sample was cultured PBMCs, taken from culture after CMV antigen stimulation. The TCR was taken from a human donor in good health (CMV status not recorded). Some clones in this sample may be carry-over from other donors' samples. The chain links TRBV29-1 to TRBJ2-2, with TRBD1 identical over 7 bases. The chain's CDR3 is CSGGRGTTGELFF. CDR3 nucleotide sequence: TGCAGCGGAGGCAGGGGGACGACCGGGGAGCTGTTTTTT.